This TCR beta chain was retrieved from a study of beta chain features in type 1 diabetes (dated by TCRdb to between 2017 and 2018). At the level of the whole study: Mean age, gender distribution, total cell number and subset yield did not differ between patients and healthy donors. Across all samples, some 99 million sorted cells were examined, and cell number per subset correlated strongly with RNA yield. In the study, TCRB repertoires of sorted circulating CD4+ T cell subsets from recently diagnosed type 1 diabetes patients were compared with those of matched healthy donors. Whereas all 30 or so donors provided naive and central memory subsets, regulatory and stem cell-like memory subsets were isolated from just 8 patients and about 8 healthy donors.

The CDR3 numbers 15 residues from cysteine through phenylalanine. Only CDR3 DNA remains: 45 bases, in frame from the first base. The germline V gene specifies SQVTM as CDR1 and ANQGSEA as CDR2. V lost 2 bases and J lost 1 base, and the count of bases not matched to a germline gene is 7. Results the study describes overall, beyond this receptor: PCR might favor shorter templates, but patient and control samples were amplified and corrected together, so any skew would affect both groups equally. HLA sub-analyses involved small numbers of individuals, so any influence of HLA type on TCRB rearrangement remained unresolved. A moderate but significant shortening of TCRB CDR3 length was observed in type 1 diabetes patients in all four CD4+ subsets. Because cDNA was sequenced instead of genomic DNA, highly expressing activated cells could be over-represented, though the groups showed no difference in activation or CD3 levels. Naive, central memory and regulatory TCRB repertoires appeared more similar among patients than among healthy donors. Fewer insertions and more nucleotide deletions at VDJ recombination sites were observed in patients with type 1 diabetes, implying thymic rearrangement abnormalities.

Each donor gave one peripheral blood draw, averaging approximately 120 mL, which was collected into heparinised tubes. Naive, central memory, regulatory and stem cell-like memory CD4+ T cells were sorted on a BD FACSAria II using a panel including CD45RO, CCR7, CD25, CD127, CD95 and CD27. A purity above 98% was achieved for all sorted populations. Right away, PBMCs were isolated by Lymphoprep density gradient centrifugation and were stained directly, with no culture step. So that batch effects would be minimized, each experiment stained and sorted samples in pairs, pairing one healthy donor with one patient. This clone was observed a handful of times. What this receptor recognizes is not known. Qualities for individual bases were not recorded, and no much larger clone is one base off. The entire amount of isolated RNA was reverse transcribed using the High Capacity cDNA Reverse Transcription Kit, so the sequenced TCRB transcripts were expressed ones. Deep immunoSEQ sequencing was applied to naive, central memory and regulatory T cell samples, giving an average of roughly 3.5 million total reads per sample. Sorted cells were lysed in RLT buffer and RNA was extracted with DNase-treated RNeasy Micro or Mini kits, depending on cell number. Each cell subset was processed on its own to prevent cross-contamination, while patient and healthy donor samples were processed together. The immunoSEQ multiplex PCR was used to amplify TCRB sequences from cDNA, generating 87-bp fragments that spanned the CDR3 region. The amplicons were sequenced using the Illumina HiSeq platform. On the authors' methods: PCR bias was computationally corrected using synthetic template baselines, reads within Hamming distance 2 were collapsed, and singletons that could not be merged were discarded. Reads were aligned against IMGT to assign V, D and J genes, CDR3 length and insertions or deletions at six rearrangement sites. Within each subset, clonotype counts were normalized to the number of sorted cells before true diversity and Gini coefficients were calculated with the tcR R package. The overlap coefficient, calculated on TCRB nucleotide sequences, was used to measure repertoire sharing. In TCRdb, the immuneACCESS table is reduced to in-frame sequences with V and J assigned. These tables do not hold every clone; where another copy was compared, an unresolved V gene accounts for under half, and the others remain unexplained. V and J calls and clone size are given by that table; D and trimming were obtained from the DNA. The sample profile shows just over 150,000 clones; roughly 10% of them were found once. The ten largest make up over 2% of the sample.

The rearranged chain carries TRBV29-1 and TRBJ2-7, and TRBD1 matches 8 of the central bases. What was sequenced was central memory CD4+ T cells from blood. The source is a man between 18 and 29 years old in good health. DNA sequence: TGCAGCGTTGAATCCCCGAGGACAGGGTCCTACGAGCAGTACTTC. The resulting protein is CSVESPRTGSYEQYF.